This is a list of T cell receptor beta chains from one sample in a study of blood T cell repertoires in COVID-19. Here immunoSEQ multiplex PCR was the method, and the copy in TCRdb shows in-frame clones only, minus some. Of some 250,000 clones in the sample, 80% to 85% are singletons; the top ten hold roughly 3.4%. Sequenced input: peripheral blood. The origin of the receptors is a woman under 30 with acute or convalescent COVID-19. Each CDR3 is given with its conserved first and last residue. The D gene is left open where the match is weak. Some rows mark clone size as missing; the rest say once, few, many or name a class of expanded clone.

J | D | V | size | DNA | CDR3
TRBJ1-1 | TRBD1 | TRBV7-2 | once | TGTGCCAGCAGCTTAGCGACAGGGGAACTGGAAGCTTTCTTT | CASSLATGELEAFF
TRBJ2-2 | - | TRBV21-1 | once | TGTGCCAGCAGCAGCTGGACAGGGGAGACCGGGGAGCTGTTTTTT | CASSSWTGETGELFF
TRBJ2-7 | - | TRBV30 | - | TGTGCCTGGAGTGTACAGGTCTACGAGCAGTACTTC | CAWSVQVYEQYF
TRBJ1-2 | TRBD1 | TRBV28 | - | TGTGCCAGCAGTGGGGAGCCGACAGGGCCTAACTATGGCTACACCTTC | CASSGEPTGPNYGYTF
TRBJ2-5 | - | TRBV7-9 | - | TGTGCCAGCAGCCAATGGGGCGAGCAAGAGACCCAGTACTTC | CASSQWGEQETQYF
TRBJ1-1 | TRBD1 | TRBV6-1 | once | TGTGCCAGCAGTGGAGTATACGGGACAGCCGACACTGAAGCTTTCTTT | CASSGVYGTADTEAFF
TRBJ1-2 | - | TRBV18 | - | TGTGCCAGCTCACCCACGACTAGCTATGGCTACACCTTC | CASSPTTSYGYTF
TRBJ1-2 | - | TRBV21-1 | - | TGTGCCAGCAGCACTAACGCTAATGACAGGGCCTATGGCTACACCTTC | CASSTNANDRAYGYTF
TRBJ2-7 | - | TRBV30 | - | TGTGCCCAGGGTTTCCACGAGCAGTACTTC | CAQGFHEQYF
TRBJ1-2 | - | TRBV7-8 | - | TGTGCCAGCAGCCCTCAGGTAGGGCAGGGGAACTATGGCTACACCTTC | CASSPQVGQGNYGYTF
TRBJ2-7 | - | TRBV5-4 | - | TGTGCCAGCAGTCCCGAGTGGGAGCTTCTAATATCCGAGCAGTACTTC | CASSPEWELLISEQYF
TRBJ2-1 | - | TRBV30 | - | TGTGCCTGGAGCGACGGACTCATTAATGAGCAGTTCTTC | CAWSDGLINEQFF
TRBJ2-7 | TRBD1 | TRBV6-5 | few | TGTGCCAGCAGTTTTAGACCGGGACAGGCTATCCACGAGCAGTACTTC | CASSFRPGQAIHEQYF
TRBJ2-7 | TRBD1 | TRBV14 | - | TGTGCCAGCAGCCCGCGGACAGGGCCCTACGAGCAGTACTTC | CASSPRTGPYEQYF
TRBJ2-2 | - | TRBV27 | - | TGTGCCAGCAGTTTAATGTCAGGGGGGTACTACAACACCGGGGAGCTGTTTTTT | CASSLMSGGYYNTGELFF
TRBJ2-6 | - | TRBV6-2/TRBV6-3 | - | TGTGCCAGCAGTTCCTCCTTTGGGCGCTCTGGGGCCAACGTCCTGACTTTC | CASSSSFGRSGANVLTF
TRBJ2-2 | TRBD2 | TRBV12-5 | - | TGTGCTAGTGGTCCCAAGCCCCTTAGCGGGAGGTCTTCAAGCGGGGAGCTGTTTTTT | CASGPKPLSGRSSSGELFF
TRBJ2-1 | TRBD2 | TRBV28 | - | TGTGCCAGCGGCGGGAGCTCCTACAATGAGCAGTTCTTC | CASGGSSYNEQFF
TRBJ1-2 | TRBD1 | TRBV6-5 | - | TGTGCCAGCAGTAGACAGGGCTATGGCTACACCTTC | CASSRQGYGYTF
TRBJ2-4 | TRBD2 | TRBV5-1 | - | TGCGCCAGCAGCCCTTGGACTAGCGGGAGTGCAAACATTCAGTACTTC | CASSPWTSGSANIQYF
TRBJ1-2 | - | TRBV18 | - | TGTGCCAGCTCACCATCCTTGCAGGGCGGCTACACCTTC | CASSPSLQGGYTF
TRBJ2-5 | TRBD1 | TRBV6-5 | - | TGTGCCAGCAGTTACTCGTACAGGGGGTACCAAGAGACCCAGTACTTC | CASSYSYRGYQETQYF
TRBJ1-2 | TRBD1 | TRBV6-5 | - | TGTGCCAGCAGTTACGGGACAGGGCTCGGTGGCTACACCTTC | CASSYGTGLGGYTF
TRBJ1-2 | - | TRBV12-3/TRBV12-4 | - | TGTGCCAGCAGTTTTCAGGATAACTATGGCTACACCTTC | CASSFQDNYGYTF
TRBJ2-2 | - | TRBV9 | many | TGTGCCACCAGCCGAGGGCCGATGTATGACACCGGGGAGCTGTTTTTT | CATSRGPMYDTGELFF
TRBJ2-7 | TRBD2 | TRBV11-2 | - | TGTGCCAGCAGCGCGGGACTAGCGGGCTACGAGCAGTACTTC | CASSAGLAGYEQYF
TRBJ1-1 | - | TRBV7-2 | - | TGTGCCAGCAGCTTAAGGGGTACTGAAGCTTTCTTT | CASSLRGTEAFF
TRBJ2-3 | - | TRBV6-5 | - | TGTGCCAGCAGCAGGGGACGGGAAGGCACAGATACGCAGTATTTT | CASSRGREGTDTQYF
TRBJ1-1 | - | TRBV3-1/TRBV3-2 | - | TGTGCCAGCAGCCAGCCGGAGAGGGGGTCTGAAGCTTTCTTT | CASSQPERGSEAFF
TRBJ1-1 | - | TRBV18 | - | TGTGCCAGCTCACCTCTTCAGGCACAGGGCTCTGGCACTGAAGCTTTCTTT | CASSPLQAQGSGTEAFF
TRBJ2-2 | - | TRBV5-1 | - | TGCGCCAGCAGCTCACTTGGACAGAGAGCTACCGGGGAGCTGTTTTTT | CASSSLGQRATGELFF
TRBJ2-7 | TRBD2 | TRBV3-1/TRBV3-2 | few | TGTGCCAGCAGCCTGACTAGCGCGTCCTACGAGCAGTACTTC | CASSLTSASYEQYF
TRBJ1-1 | - | TRBV2 | - | TGTGCCAGCAGTGAAGAGAGGGGGAGGGTGTCTGAAGCTTTCTTT | CASSEERGRVSEAFF
TRBJ1-3 | - | TRBV18 | - | TGTGCCAGCTCACCACAAGACATTTACTCTGGAAACACCATATATTTT | CASSPQDIYSGNTIYF
TRBJ2-1 | TRBD2 | TRBV30 | - | TGTGCCTGGAGTGAACCGGGACTAGGCCAGTTCTTC | CAWSEPGLGQFF